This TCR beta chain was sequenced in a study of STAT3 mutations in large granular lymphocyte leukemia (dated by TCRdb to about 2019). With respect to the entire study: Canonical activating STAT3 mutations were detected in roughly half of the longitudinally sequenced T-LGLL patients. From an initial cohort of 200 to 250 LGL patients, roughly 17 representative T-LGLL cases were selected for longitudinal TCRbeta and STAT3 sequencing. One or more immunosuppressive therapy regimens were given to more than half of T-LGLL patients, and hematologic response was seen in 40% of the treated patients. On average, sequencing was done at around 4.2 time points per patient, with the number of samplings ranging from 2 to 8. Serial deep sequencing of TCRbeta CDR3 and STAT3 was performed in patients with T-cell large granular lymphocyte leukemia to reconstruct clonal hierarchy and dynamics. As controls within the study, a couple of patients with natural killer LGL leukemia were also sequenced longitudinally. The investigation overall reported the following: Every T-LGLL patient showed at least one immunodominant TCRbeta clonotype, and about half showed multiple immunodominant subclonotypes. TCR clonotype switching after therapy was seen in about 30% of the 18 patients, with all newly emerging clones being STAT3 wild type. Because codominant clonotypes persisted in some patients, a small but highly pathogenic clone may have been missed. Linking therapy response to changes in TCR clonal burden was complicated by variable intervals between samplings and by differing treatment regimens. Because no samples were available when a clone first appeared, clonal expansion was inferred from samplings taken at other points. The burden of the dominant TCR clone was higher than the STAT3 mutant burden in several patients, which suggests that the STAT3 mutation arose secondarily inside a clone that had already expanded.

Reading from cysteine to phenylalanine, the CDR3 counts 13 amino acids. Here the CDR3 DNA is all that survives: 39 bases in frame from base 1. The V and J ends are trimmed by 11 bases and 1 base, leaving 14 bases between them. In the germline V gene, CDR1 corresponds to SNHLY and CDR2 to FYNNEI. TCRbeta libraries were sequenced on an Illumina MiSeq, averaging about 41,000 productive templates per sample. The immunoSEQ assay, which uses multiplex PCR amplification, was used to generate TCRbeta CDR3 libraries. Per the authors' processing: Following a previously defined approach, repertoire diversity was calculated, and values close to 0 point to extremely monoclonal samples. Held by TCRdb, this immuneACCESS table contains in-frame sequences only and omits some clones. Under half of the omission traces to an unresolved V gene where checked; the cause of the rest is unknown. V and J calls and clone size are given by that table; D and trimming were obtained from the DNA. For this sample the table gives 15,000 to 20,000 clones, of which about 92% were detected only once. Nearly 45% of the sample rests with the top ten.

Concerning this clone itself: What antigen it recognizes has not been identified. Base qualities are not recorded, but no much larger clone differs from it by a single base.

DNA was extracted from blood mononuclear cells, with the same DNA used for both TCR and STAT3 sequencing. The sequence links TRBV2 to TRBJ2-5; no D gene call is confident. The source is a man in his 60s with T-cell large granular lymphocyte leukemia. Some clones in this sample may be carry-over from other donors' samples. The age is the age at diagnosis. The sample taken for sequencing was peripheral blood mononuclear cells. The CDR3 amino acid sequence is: CAGRRELQETQYF. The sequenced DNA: TGTGCCGGGCGAAGAGAGCTCCAAGAGACCCAGTACTTC.